This passage covers 4 T cell receptor beta chains from one sample sequenced in a study of cytomegalovirus exposure and HLA in healthy donors (dated by TCRdb to 2016 to 2017). The library was produced with the immunoSEQ multiplex PCR assay. For the multiplex PCR, a mixture combining 60 forward primers for TCR Vbeta segments and 13 reverse primers for TCR Jbeta segments was used. TCRdb obtained this table from immuneACCESS and retained in-frame rearrangements with V and J assigned. These tables miss some clones; where compared with another copy, unresolved V genes account for less than half of the shortfall, and the remainder is unexplained. This sample is represented by under 120,000 clones; around two thirds of them were singletons. The ten largest clones take up around 4% of the sample. The sequenced sample consisted of PBMCs. The receptors shown here come from a man aged 25 to 45 in good health and CMV-seropositive.

This clone has a single count. The chain combines TRBV18 with TRBJ1-1; D perhaps matches TRBD1 (5 bases). CDR1 and CDR2 (germline): KGHSH, LQKENI. This CDR3 has 14 amino acids. Trimming took off 0 bases at V and 5 bases at J, with 10 bases between the two ends. The CDR3 region has the DNA TGTGCCAGCTCACCACCCCCAGGGCGGACTGAAGCTTTCTTT. Its protein product is CASSPPPGRTEAFF.

This clone was recorded once. This chain uses TRBV5-1 with TRBJ2-6, with 9 bases fitting TRBD1. Germline values: CDR1 SGHRS, CDR2 YFSETQ. This CDR3 comprises 15 residues. After removal of 9 bases from V and 2 bases from J, the junction contained 6 bases not matched to a gene. The CDR3 DNA reads TGCGCCACCACGACAGGGGGGGCTGGGGCCAACGTCCTGACTTTC. Its protein product is CATTTGGAGANVLTF. Supplemented by reference TRBV5-1 and TRBJ2-6, the full variable domain reads KAGVTQTPRYLIKTRGQQVTLSCSPISGHRSVSWYQQTPGQGLQFLFEYFSETQRNKGNFPGRFSGRQFSNSRSEMNVSTLELGDSALYLCATTTGGAGANVLTFGAGSRLTVL.

This clone turned up a few times. V usage is TRBV6-4 and J usage is TRBJ2-1; 9 bases align to TRBD1. Germline CDR1 is MRHNA and CDR2 is SNTAGT. Trimming removed 6 bases from V and 5 bases from J; junction bases left unmatched: 2. The CDR3 is made up of 13 amino acids. The CDR3 spells CASRRTGDNEQFF. In DNA form, the CDR3 reads TGTGCCAGCAGAAGGACAGGGGACAATGAGCAGTTCTTC.

V and J are TRBV5-1 and TRBJ2-7; 10 nucleotides agree with TRBD2. This CDR3 contains 12 residues. After removal of 6 bases from V and 8 bases from J, the junction contained 5 bases not matched to a gene. Per germline, CDR1 SGHRS and CDR2 YFSETQ. CDR3 amino acids: CASTGTSEKQYF. The CDR3, as DNA: TGCGCCAGCACCGGGACTAGCGAAAAGCAGTACTTC. The full variable domain, with the rest looked up from reference TRBV5-1 and TRBJ2-7, is KAGVTQTPRYLIKTRGQQVTLSCSPISGHRSVSWYQQTPGQGLQFLFEYFSETQRNKGNFPGRFSGRQFSNSRSEMNVSTLELGDSALYLCASTGTSEKQYFGPGTRLTVT.